The clone carrying this T cell receptor beta chain appeared many times. This sample was taken from a study of T cells in Graves' hyperthyroidism and ophthalmopathy. Looking at the study overall: Peripheral blood was taken when the disease was first diagnosed, before any treatment began.

The TCR beta CDR3 regions underwent amplification using RNA transcripts as the source. RT-PCR in the first round (using the HTBI primer set) targeted the TCR CDR3. From the multiplex PCR reads, TCRdb called clonotypes with MiXCR, one entry per CDR3 protein. The sample shows over 450,000 distinct CDR3 sequences, 17% of them seen only once. The receptor was derived from a woman under 30 with Graves' ophthalmopathy. The sequenced material came from blood.

CDR3 coding DNA: TGTGCCAGCAGTGCTTCCTGGGAGGCGCACGAGCAGTACTTC. Its protein product is CASSASWEAHEQYF. This rearrangement joins TRBV6-1 to TRBJ2-7, with D possibly matching TRBD2 (6 bases). Germline loops: CDR1 MNHNS, CDR2 SASEGT. V was trimmed by 4 bases and J by 5 bases, leaving 15 bases between them. This CDR3 is 14 amino acids long.